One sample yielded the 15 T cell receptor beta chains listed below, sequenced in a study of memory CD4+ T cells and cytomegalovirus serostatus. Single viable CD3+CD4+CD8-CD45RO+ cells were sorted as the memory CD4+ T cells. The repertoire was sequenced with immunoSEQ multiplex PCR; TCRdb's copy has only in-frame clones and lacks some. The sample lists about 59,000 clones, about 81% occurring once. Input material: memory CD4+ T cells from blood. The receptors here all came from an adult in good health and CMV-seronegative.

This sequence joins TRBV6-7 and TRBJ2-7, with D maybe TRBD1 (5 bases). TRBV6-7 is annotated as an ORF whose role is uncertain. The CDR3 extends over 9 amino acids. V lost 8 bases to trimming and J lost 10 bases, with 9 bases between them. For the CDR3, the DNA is TGTGCCAGCCTACAGGTTCAGTACTTC. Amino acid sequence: CASLQVQYF.

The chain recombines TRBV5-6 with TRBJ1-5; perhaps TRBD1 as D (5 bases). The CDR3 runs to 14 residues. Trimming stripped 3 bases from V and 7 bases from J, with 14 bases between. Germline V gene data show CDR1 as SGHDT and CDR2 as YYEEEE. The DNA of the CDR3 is TGTGCCAGCAGCTCACGGGGGAGCGGGCAGCCCCAGCATTTT. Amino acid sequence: CASSSRGSGQPQHF.

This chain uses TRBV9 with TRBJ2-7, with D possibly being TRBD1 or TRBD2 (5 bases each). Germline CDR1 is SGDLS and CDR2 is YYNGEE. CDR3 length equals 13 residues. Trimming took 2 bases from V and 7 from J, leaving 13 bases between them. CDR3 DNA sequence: TGTGCCAGCAGCGTCGGACCCGAGGGGGAGCAGTACTTC. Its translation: CASSVGPEGEQYF.

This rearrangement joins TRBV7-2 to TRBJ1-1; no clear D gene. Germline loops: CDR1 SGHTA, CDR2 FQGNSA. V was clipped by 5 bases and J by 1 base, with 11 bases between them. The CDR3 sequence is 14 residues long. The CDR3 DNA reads TGTGCCAGCAGCCCAAGGTATCCGAACACTGAAGCTTTCTTT. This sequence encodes CASSPRYPNTEAFF.

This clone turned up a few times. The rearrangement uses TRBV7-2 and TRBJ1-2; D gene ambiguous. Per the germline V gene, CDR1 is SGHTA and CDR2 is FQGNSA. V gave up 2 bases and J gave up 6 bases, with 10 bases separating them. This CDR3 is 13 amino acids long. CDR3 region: CASSLLMANGYTF. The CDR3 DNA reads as TGTGCCAGCAGCTTATTGATGGCGAATGGCTACACCTTC. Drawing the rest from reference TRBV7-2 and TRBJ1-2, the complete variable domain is GAGVSQSPSNKVTEKGKDVELRCDPISGHTALYWYRQSLGQGLEFLIYFQGNSAPDKSGLPSDRFSAERTGGSVSTLTIQRTQQEDSAVYLCASSLLMANGYTFGSGTRLTVV.

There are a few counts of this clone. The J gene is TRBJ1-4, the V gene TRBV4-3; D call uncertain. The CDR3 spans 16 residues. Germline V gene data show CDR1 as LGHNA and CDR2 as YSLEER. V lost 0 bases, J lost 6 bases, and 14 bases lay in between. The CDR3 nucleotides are TGCGCCAGCAGCCAAGATCCGGGGATCGGGGATGAAAAACTGTTTTTT. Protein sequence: CASSQDPGIGDEKLFF.

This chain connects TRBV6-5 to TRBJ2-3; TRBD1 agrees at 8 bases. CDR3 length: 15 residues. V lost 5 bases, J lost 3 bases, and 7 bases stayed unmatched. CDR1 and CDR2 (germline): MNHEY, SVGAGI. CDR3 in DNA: TGTGCCAGCAGTACCAGGACAGGGAGGACAGATACGCAGTATTTT. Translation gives CASSTRTGRTDTQYF.

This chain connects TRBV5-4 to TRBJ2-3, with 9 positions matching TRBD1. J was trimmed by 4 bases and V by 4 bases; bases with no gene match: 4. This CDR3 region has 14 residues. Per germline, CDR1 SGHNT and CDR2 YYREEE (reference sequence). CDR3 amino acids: CASSGDREPDTQYF. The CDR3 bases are TGTGCCAGCAGCGGGGACAGGGAGCCAGATACGCAGTATTTT. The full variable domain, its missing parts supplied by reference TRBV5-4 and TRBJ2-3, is ETGVTQSPTHLIKTRGQQVTLRCSSQSGHNTVSWYQQALGQGPQFIFQYYREEENGRGNFPPRFSGLQFPNYSSELNVNALELDDSALYLCASSGDREPDTQYFGPGTRLTVL.

The CDR3 is CASKKEGGNTEAFF. The CDR3 region has the DNA TGTGCCAGCAAAAAAGAGGGGGGGAACACTGAAGCTTTCTTT. J is TRBJ1-1 and V is TRBV6-1; weak D call: TRBD1 (6 bases). V lost 7 bases to trimming and J lost 1 base, with 13 bases between them. The V gene's germline CDR1 is MNHNS and CDR2 SASEGT. CDR3 length: 14 residues.

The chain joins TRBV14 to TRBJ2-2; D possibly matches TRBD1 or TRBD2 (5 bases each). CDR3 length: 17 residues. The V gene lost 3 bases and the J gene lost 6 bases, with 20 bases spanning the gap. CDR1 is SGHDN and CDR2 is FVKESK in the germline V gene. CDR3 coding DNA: TGTGCCAGCAGCCAGTCCCGGGACCTCGGGTTCCCCGGGGAGCTGTTTTTT. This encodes CASSQSRDLGFPGELFF.

CDR3 in DNA: TGTGCCAGCAGCTCCCAGGGGATAGGGGGCTACACCTTC. Translated, it gives CASSSQGIGGYTF. V and J are TRBV14 and TRBJ1-2; weak D call: TRBD1 (6 bases). Germline CDR1 SGHDN, CDR2 FVKESK. The CDR3 extends over 13 amino acids. V was trimmed by 5 bases and J by 8 bases, leaving 15 bases between them.

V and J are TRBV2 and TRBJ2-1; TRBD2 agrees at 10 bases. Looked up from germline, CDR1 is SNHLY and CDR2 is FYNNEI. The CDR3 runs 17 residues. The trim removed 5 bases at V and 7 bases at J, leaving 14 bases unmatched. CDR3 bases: TGTGCCAGCAGTTTGACGACAGCGGGAGGGTTGAGTAATGAGCAGTTCTTC. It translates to CASSLTTAGGLSNEQFF.

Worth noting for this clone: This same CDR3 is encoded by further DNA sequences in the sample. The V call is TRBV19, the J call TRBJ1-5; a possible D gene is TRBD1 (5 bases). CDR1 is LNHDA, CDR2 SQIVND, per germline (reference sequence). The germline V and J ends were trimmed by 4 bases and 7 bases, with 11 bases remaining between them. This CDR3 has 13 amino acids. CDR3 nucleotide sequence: TGTGCCAGTAGTAGAGGGGTCTACCAGCCCCAGCATTTT. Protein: CASSRGVYQPQHF. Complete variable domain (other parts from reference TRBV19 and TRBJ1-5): DGGITQSPKYLFRKEGQNVTLSCEQNLNHDAMYWYRQDPGQGLRLIYYSQIVNDFQKGDIAEGYSVSREKKESFPLTVTSAQKNPTAFYLCASSRGVYQPQHFGDGTRLSIL.

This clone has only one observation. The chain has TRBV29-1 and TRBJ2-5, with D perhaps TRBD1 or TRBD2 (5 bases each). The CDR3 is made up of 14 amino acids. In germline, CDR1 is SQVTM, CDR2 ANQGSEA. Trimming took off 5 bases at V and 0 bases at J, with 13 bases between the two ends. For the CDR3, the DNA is TGCAGCGTTATTCCAGGGACGTACCAAGAGACCCAGTACTTC. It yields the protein CSVIPGTYQETQYF.

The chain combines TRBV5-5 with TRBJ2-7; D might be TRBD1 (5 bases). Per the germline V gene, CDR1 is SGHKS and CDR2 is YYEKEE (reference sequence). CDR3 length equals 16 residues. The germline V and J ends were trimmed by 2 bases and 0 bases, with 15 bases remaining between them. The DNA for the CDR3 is TGTGCCAGCAGCTTTATAAGTTACAGGTACTCCTACGAGCAGTACTTC. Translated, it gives CASSFISYRYSYEQYF.